This TCR beta chain was obtained from a study of response to subunit inactivated influenza vaccine. General study points: Researchers suggested that each seasonal influenza vaccination recruits few new T cells.

TCRdb re-called the RT-PCR reads through MiXCR, storing one row per CDR3 protein. The sample has around 470,000 distinct CDR3 sequences; roughly 7.6% are singletons. As regards this clonotype: No antigen is known for it.

CDR1 and CDR2 from the germline V gene are DFQATT and SNEGSKA (reference sequence). The J segment lost 2 bases and the V segment lost 2 bases, leaving 8 bases of the junction unmatched. The CDR3 has 16 amino acids. The material was PBMCs from blood, obtained around 25 months after vaccination. This sequence was found in a man between 50 and 69 years old who received an inactivated influenza vaccine. The V call is TRBV20-1, the J call TRBJ2-1; 8 positions agree with TRBD2. The CDR3: CSARPPSGSPYNEQFF. The CDR3 region has the DNA TGCAGTGCTAGACCCCCGAGCGGGAGTCCCTACAATGAGCAGTTCTTC.